This TCR beta chain appears in the sequencing data of a study of metastatic and nonmetastatic thyroid tumors. Patients underwent thyroid surgery, and none had received any treatment before it. Methods used by the authors: A classifier for distant metastasis in papillary thyroid cancer was constructed using CDR3 differences observed across clinicopathological groups. MiXCR re-clonotyped the PCR reads for TCRdb. The V and J calls and clone size are TCRdb's, not the authors'. The sample includes some 20,000 clones, 21% of them seen just once. This clone was seen ten or more times. The CDR3 is 15 residues long. Germline V gene lookup returns CDR1 SGHRS and CDR2 YFSETQ. With V trimmed by 3 bases and J by 2 bases, 7 bases remained unmatched.

This sequence joins TRBV5-1 and TRBJ2-7, with TRBD1 matching 8 bases. This TCR came from a female donor with papillary thyroid cancer or a benign thyroid nodule (not recorded which). Some clones in this sample may be carry-over from other donors' samples. Input material: tumor tissue. The CDR3 DNA is TGCGCCAGCAGCTCGAGTACAGGGGGTACCTACGAGCAGTACTTC. Protein product: CASSSSTGGTYEQYF.